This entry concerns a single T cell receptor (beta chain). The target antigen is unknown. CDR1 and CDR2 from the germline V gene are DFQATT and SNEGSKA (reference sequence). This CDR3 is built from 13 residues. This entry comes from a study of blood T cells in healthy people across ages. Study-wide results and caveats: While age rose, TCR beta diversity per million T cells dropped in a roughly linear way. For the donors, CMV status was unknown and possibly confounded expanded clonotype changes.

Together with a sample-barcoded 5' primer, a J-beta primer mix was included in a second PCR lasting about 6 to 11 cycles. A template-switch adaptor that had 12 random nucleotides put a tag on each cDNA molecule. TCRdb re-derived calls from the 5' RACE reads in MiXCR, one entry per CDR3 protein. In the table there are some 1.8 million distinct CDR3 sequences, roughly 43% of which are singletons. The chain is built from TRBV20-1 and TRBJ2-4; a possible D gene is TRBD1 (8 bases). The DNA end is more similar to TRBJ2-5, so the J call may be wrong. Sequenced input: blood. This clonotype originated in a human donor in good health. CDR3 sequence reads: CSASKTGEGTQYF. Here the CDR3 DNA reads TGCAGTGCTAGCAAGACAGGGGAGGGGACCCAGTACTTC.